The rows below give T cell receptor beta chains drawn from one sample of a study of blood T cells in healthy people across ages. Via MiXCR, TCRdb re-called the 5' RACE reads, giving one row per CDR3 protein. The sample lists hundreds of thousands of distinct CDR3 sequences, less than 25% occurring once. Another study also made use of these data, one on T cells of mothers and their children.

The sequencing input was blood. The receptors derive from a boy aged 5-17 years in good health. The CDR3 runs from the conserved cysteine through the conserved F or W.

j_call | v_call | cdr3_aa
TRBJ1-3 | TRBV4-1 | CASSQDTGTFSRNTIYF
TRBJ1-2 | TRBV9 | CASSVEFRGNYGYTF
TRBJ2-1 | TRBV11-2 | CASSWTRVSSYNEQFF
TRBJ2-7 | TRBV4-3 | CASSQDIREYEQYF
TRBJ2-3 | TRBV12-3/TRBV12-4 | CASSTSGRAIGTDTQYF
TRBJ2-5 | TRBV7-9 | CASDLAGGRETQYF
TRBJ2-7 | TRBV6-1 | CASSEGFGSYEQYF
TRBJ2-7 | TRBV27 | CASSLNPYEQYF
TRBJ2-4 | TRBV27 | CASRALAGLNIQYF
TRBJ1-1 | TRBV15 | CATSSGQSKNTEAFF
- | TRBV20-1 | CSAREGQASTYEQYF
TRBJ2-5 | TRBV7-2 | CASSLSPEETQYF
TRBJ1-2 | TRBV20-1 | CSARWARFNYGYTF
TRBJ1-6 | TRBV28 | CASSLLGRDSSYNSPLHF
TRBJ2-7 | TRBV7-8 | CASSFYSSYEQYF
TRBJ1-1 | TRBV15 | CATSTAYESTEAFF
- | TRBV6-6 | CASSYRGRGYNEQFF
TRBJ2-3 | TRBV11-2 | CASSLAPGLVADTQYF
- | TRBV11-3 | CASPGCGTSLYNEQFF
TRBJ2-7 | TRBV5-1 | CASSFNYEQYF
- | TRBV7-2 | CASSLRAGGDNNGQFF
TRBJ2-5 | TRBV7-9 | CASSLVNSETQYF
TRBJ2-7 | TRBV19 | CASSIPGAAPYEQYF
TRBJ2-1 | TRBV12-3/TRBV12-4 | CASSWTVWGYNEQFF
TRBJ2-1 | TRBV28 | CASSLWPIRRTYNEQFF
TRBJ2-5 | TRBV4-2 | CASSPGAQETQYF
TRBJ1-5 | TRBV20-1 | CSVLNDRTGSRFGNQPQHF
- | TRBV12-3/TRBV12-4 | CASRPDRGLAGDEQYF
TRBJ2-1 | TRBV27 | CASSLGREIEQFF
TRBJ2-7 | TRBV5-1 | CASSLGPHYEQYF
TRBJ2-7 | TRBV20-1 | CSASATWGAEEQYF
TRBJ2-5 | TRBV20-1 | CSARGPGHRNQETQYF
TRBJ1-1 | TRBV20-1 | CSARDLMGGRGRTEAFF
- | TRBV7-3 | CASSPHGGGSNEQFF
TRBJ1-1 | TRBV5-6 | CASVGRGRNTEAFF
TRBJ1-1 | TRBV6-6 | CASLTGVNTEAFF
TRBJ2-1 | TRBV20-1 | CSAREDRGYYNEQFF
TRBJ2-7 | TRBV2 | CASSEGDTGWDYEQYF
TRBJ1-2 | TRBV5-1 | CASSPDGQAVYGYTF
TRBJ1-5 | TRBV2 | CASSRDRGSDQPQHF
TRBJ1-1 | TRBV29-1 | CSVEGAGGTEAFF
TRBJ2-2 | TRBV28 | CASNPGTPNRELFF
TRBJ2-5 | TRBV6-5 | CASSSRTGRLRPAQETQYF
TRBJ1-2 | TRBV12-3/TRBV12-4 | CASDGGTHGYTF
TRBJ2-1 | TRBV7-3 | CASSAYNEQFF